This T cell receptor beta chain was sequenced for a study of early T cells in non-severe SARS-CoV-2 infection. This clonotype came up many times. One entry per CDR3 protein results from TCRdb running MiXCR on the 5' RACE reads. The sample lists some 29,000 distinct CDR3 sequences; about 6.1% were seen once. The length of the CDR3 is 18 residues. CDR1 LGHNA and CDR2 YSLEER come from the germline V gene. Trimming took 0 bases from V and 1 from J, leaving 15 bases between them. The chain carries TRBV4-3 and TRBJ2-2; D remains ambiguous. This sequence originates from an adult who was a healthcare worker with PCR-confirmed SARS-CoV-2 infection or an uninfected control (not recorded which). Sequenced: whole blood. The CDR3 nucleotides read TGCGCCAGCAGCCAAGAATTGATCCGGTCCCTGAACACCGGGGAGCTGTTTTTT. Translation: CASSQELIRSLNTGELFF.